The 12 T cell receptor beta chains reported below all come from one sample, sequenced in a study of T-cell reconstitution after alpha-beta-depleted transplantation in children. A TCRbeta library incorporating unique molecular identifiers was prepared. TCRdb re-called the PCR reads through MiXCR, storing one row per CDR3 protein. The table lists a few hundred thousand distinct CDR3 sequences, 9.5% to 15% of them singletons. Sequencing used PBMCs from the stem cell graft donor, obtained from the stem cell graft. These receptors came from a human donor who donated a stem cell graft to a child with combined immunodeficiency.

This clonotype was observed once. A much bigger clone sits one base away, suggesting this may be a read error. Since the CDR3 does not end with the conserved phenylalanine or tryptophan, this likely comes from a read error. The V and J genes are TRBV10-3 and TRBJ1-6, with D possibly matching TRBD1 (5 bases). The germline CDR1 and CDR2 sequences are ENHRY and SYGVKD. The V end lost 3 bases, the J end lost 12 bases, and 15 bases lay between the germline ends. The CDR3 runs to 14 residues. The CDR3 spells CAISEGTYDKPLHV. The CDR3 DNA sequence: TGTGCCATCAGTGAAGGGACTTACGACAAACCCCTCCACGTT.

Many counts were recorded for this clonotype. In DNA, the CDR3 is TGTGCCAGCAGTGATTTAGTCCGCGGCACAGATACGCAGTATTTT. This gives the protein CASSDLVRGTDTQYF. This rearrangement joins TRBV12-3 or TRBV12-4 to TRBJ2-3; D ambiguous. The CDR3 spans 15 residues. The V end lost 5 bases, the J end lost 1 base, and 13 bases lay between the germline ends.

This clonotype came up many times. The genes are TRBV6-1 and TRBJ1-1; D uncertain. Per germline, CDR1 MNHNS and CDR2 SASEGT. V was trimmed by 3 bases and J by 1 base, leaving 12 bases between them. The CDR3 totals 15 residues. The CDR3 protein is CASSERIVTNTEAFF. CDR3 in DNA: TGTGCCAGCAGTGAGAGGATAGTTACGAACACTGAAGCTTTCTTT.

This clonotype was observed a handful of times. The rearrangement joins TRBV19 to TRBJ1-1; no clear D. The CDR3 has 17 residues. Germline V gene data show CDR1 as LNHDA and CDR2 as SQIVND (reference sequence). Trimming removed 6 bases at V and 0 bases at J, with 20 bases between. DNA for the CDR3: TGTGCCAGTAGCCCTATCCGATGGGATGGGTTGAACACTGAAGCTTTCTTT. This sequence encodes CASSPIRWDGLNTEAFF.

This clonotype has ten or more counts. The chain uses TRBV15 and TRBJ2-7, with 11 bases lining up with TRBD1. CDR3 size: 13 residues. Per the germline V gene, CDR1 is LNHNV and CDR2 is YYDKDF (reference sequence). Trimming took 4 bases from V and 9 from J; bases not matched to a gene: 5. The CDR3 DNA is TGTGCCACCAGCACCGGGACAGGGGGTATGCAGTACTTC. It encodes CATSTGTGGMQYF.

This clonotype was counted between two and nine times. The gene calls are TRBV12-3 or TRBV12-4 and TRBJ1-5; D is uncertain. Between the trimmed V and J ends, which lost 5 bases and 6 bases, there was a span of 8 bases. The CDR3 spans 12 residues. This CDR3 is CASSADFQPQHF. CDR3 coding DNA: TGTGCCAGCAGTGCCGATTTTCAGCCCCAGCATTTT.

This clonotype showed up just a few times. The chain joins TRBV24-1 to TRBJ2-2, with 7 bases lining up with TRBD1. The CDR3 contains 18 residues. CDR1 and CDR2 from the germline V gene are KGHDR and SFDVKD. The trim removed 2 bases at V and 3 bases at J, leaving 11 bases unmatched. This CDR3 is CATSDWGTAPQDTGELFF. CDR3 nucleotide sequence: TGTGCCACCAGTGATTGGGGGACAGCCCCCCAGGACACCGGGGAGCTGTTTTTT.

In its sample, this clonotype was seen many times. The rearrangement links TRBV12-3 or TRBV12-4 to TRBJ2-3; 7 bases map to TRBD2. Losses at the gene ends were 10 bases for V and 0 bases for J; bases not matched to a gene: 7. The CDR3 extends over 14 amino acids. This CDR3 is CATGGGLSTDTQYF. CDR3 DNA sequence: TGTGCCACTGGGGGAGGGCTTAGCACAGATACGCAGTATTTT.

This clonotype was recorded only once. The V and J genes are TRBV7-9 and TRBJ1-2; no reliable D call. Germline CDR1 and CDR2: SEHNR and FQNEAQ (reference sequence). V was shortened by 0 bases and J by 5 bases, with 10 bases between the two germline ends. The CDR3 has 14 residues. The CDR3 reads CASSLAGDRYGYTF. The DNA of the CDR3 is TGTGCCAGCAGCTTAGCCGGGGATAGGTATGGCTACACCTTC.

In this sample, this clonotype turned up a few times. V is TRBV6-5 and J is TRBJ1-4; D is undetermined. V gave up 6 bases and J gave up 0 bases, with 14 bases separating them. The CDR3 has 16 amino acids. Germline CDR1 reads MNHEY; CDR2 reads SVGAGI. DNA of the CDR3: TGTGCCAGCAGCTCCCCTCTGCCCACAACTAATGAAAAACTGTTTTTT. The encoded protein is CASSSPLPTTNEKLFF.

The chain combines TRBV19 with TRBJ2-1; D remains ambiguous. Germline-derived CDR1 and CDR2 are LNHDA and SQIVND (reference sequence). The length of the CDR3 is 16 residues. V was trimmed by 4 bases and J by 8 bases, leaving 21 bases between them. This CDR3 reads CASSKAVPDFSHEQFF. The CDR3 bases are TGTGCCAGTAGTAAGGCAGTACCAGATTTTTCACATGAGCAGTTCTTC.

The chain joins TRBV11-2 to TRBJ2-7, with D perhaps TRBD1 (6 bases). Germline V gene data show CDR1 as SGHAT and CDR2 as FQNNGV. The V end lost 1 base, the J end lost 2 bases, and 12 bases lay between the germline ends. The CDR3 spans 15 residues. The CDR3 DNA is TGTGCCAGCAGCTTAGTGGACAGCCCCACCTACGAGCAGTACTTC. Translating gives CASSLVDSPTYEQYF.